Described below is a single TCR beta chain sequence and its context. No cognate antigen has been identified for it. One base away there is no much larger clone; base qualities are not given. TCRbeta rearrangements were sequenced from genomic DNA using the immunoSEQ assay at survey resolution. The study's own analysis went as follows. In the TCR sequencing data, the smallest productive clonotype frequency that could be detected was 2.59 x 10-5. Only productive TCRbeta rearrangements, defined as complete and in-frame sequences, were included in the analyses. Simpson clonality, calculated in the immunoSEQ Analyzer version 3.0, was used as the measure of sample clonality. Clones were grouped by frequency into very rare, small, medium, large (1-20%) or hyperexpanded (>20%) categories. OLGA 1.2.3 estimated generation probabilities, VDJtools produced V-gene circos plots, VDJdb was queried for specificities, and GLIPH identified CDR3 motifs. The table comes from immuneACCESS by way of TCRdb, which keeps in-frame sequences with V and J called. Part of the clones is missing from these tables; in studies checked, under half for an unresolved V gene and the rest for unknown reasons. Clone size and the V and J calls come from that table; the DNA yielded D and trimming. The sample includes some 28,000 clones, with just under 75% observed a single time. The ten largest clones take up 3.1% of the sample.

These data come from a study of STAT5B mutations in CD4+ large granular lymphocyte leukemia (dated by TCRdb to between 2022 and 2023). About the investigation overall: Among the healthy controls, the CDR3 'QG' motif was associated with a particular HLA allele. The study compared the TCRbeta repertoires of patients with CD4+ T-cell large granular lymphocyte leukemia against the TCRbeta repertoires of healthy blood donors. The purity of purified fractions was confirmed by flow cytometry on FACSCanto II or FACSVerse to exceed 95% among lymphocytes.

The healthy control group was made up of fewer than 40 blood donors, and the Finnish Red Cross blood service supplied their buffy coats. All TCR-sequenced material derived from peripheral blood: patient blood samples and healthy donor buffy coats. Peripheral blood mononuclear cells were isolated by Ficoll-Hypaque gradient centrifugation. For the healthy controls, CD4+ cells were obtained from buffy coats by magnetic purification. Genomic DNA was extracted using the Gentra Puregene Cell and Tissue kit, and a Qubit 2.0 fluorometer was used to quantify it. Findings and caveats that apply to the study as a whole: Data were not HLA-matched; higher clonality in CD4+ versus CD8+ T-LGLL could reflect the relatively small sample size. Each patient's main leukemic clonotypes were private, but roughly a quarter of these clonotypes showed up at low frequency in the non-leukemic repertoires of other patients. CD4-sorted patient repertoires appeared more clonal than healthy CD4+ repertoires, and this difference persisted after removing the putative leukemic clones.

The clonotype originates from a human donor in good health. The specimen was CD4+ T cells from blood buffy coats.

CDR3 loop: CASSLIGLAIYEQYF. In nucleotides, the sequence is TGTGCCAGCAGCTTAATAGGACTGGCCATCTACGAGCAGTACTTC. The V and J segments used are TRBV5-4 and TRBJ2-7, and possibly TRBD2, on 5 matching bases. V drops 2 bases and J drops 3 bases, leaving 15 bases in between. The CDR3 goes from the cysteine to the phenylalanine over 15 residues. The entry retains the CDR3 DNA only, 45 bases that are in frame from base 1. CDR1 SGHNT and CDR2 YYREEE were looked up in the germline V gene (reference sequence).